The rows below give T cell receptor beta chains drawn from one sample of a study of OX40 agonist ivuxolimab in advanced cancers. This table comes from immunoSEQ multiplex PCR, and its TCRdb copy is limited to in-frame clones, with some not included. The sample consists of roughly 80,000 clones, 80% to 90% of them appearing once. Sample: CD4+ or CD8+ T cells sorted from blood, taken in a trial of the OX40 agonist ivuxolimab. The receptor source for this set is an adult with an advanced solid tumor such as melanoma, head and neck, liver or kidney cancer. Each CDR3 is given with its conserved first and last residue. A D gene is named only where the DNA matches it firmly. Clone size is stated in some rows and not others, as once, few, many or a class when expanded.

D	length	size	V	J	DNA	CDR3
TRBD1	13	NA	TRBV19	TRBJ1-5	TGTGCCAGTACTAACGACAGGGGGCAGCCCCAGCATTTT	CASTNDRGQPQHF
NA	13	NA	TRBV5-1	TRBJ2-2	TGCGCCAGCAGCCCATTACTAGGAGGGGAGCTGTTTTTT	CASSPLLGGELFF
TRBD1	16	NA	TRBV7-2	TRBJ1-2	TGTGCCAGCAGTCGGGTAACGCAGGCAGGGGGCTCTGGCTACACCTTC	CASSRVTQAGGSGYTF
NA	12	NA	TRBV18	TRBJ1-1	TGTGCCAGCTCATACTCTAGGGTTGAAGCTTTCTTT	CASSYSRVEAFF
NA	15	NA	TRBV5-6	TRBJ1-1	TGTGCCAGCAGCTCCGGTGGGTGGGGTAACACTGAAGCTTTCTTT	CASSSGGWGNTEAFF
TRBD2	17	NA	TRBV7-9	TRBJ2-5	TGTGCCAGCAGCGGCCGGCGGGCGGGAGGGGGAAAAGAGACCCAGTACTTC	CASSGRRAGGGKETQYF
TRBD1	14	NA	TRBV7-9	TRBJ1-5	TGTGCCAGCAGCTCGGACAGGGGACCCCTGGCCCAGCATTTT	CASSSDRGPLAQHF
NA	17	NA	TRBV10-2	TRBJ1-3	TGCGCCAGCAGTGATTCCCCATACAGACTACCTGGAAACACCATATATTTT	CASSDSPYRLPGNTIYF
TRBD2	16	NA	TRBV7-3	TRBJ2-1	TGTGCCAGCAGCTTACAGTCTAGCGGGTCCTACAATGAGCAGTTCTTC	CASSLQSSGSYNEQFF
TRBD2	16	NA	TRBV7-2	TRBJ2-1	TGTGCCAGCAGCTTAGATGGCGGGGGGTCCTACAATGAGCAGTTCTTC	CASSLDGGGSYNEQFF
NA	14	NA	TRBV6-5	TRBJ1-6	TGTGCCAGCAGTCGGAGCTCCTATAATTCACCCCTCCACTTT	CASSRSSYNSPLHF
NA	12	NA	TRBV28	TRBJ1-5	TGTGCCAGCAGTTGGCCTCCTCAGCCCCAGCATTTT	CASSWPPQPQHF
NA	15	NA	TRBV5-4	TRBJ1-2	TGTGCCAGCAGCCCATCAGCGGAACGGGTGGGAGGCTACACCTTC	CASSPSAERVGGYTF
TRBD1	14	NA	TRBV5-1	TRBJ1-2	TGCGCCAGCAGCTACGGACAGGGGACCTATGGCTACACCTTC	CASSYGQGTYGYTF
NA	14	NA	TRBV4-3	TRBJ1-6	TGCGCCAGCAGCCAACAGGGGAATAATTCACCCCTCCACTTT	CASSQQGNNSPLHF
TRBD2	16	NA	TRBV7-9	TRBJ2-1	TGTGCCAGCAGCCCCCGCCCGGGACTAGCTTTAGATGAGCAGTTCTTC	CASSPRPGLALDEQFF
NA	15	NA	TRBV4-3	TRBJ2-5	TGCGCCAGCAGCCAAGATCGGGGCTGGGGAGAGACCCAGTACTTC	CASSQDRGWGETQYF
TRBD2	18	once	TRBV7-2	TRBJ2-3	TGTGCCAGCAGCGGAGCCAGGGGACTAGCGGGATTTAGGGATACGCAGTATTTT	CASSGARGLAGFRDTQYF
TRBD1	14	NA	TRBV7-6	TRBJ1-1	TGTGCCAGCAGCTCGGTGGACAGGTACACTGAAGCTTTCTTT	CASSSVDRYTEAFF
TRBD2	16	NA	TRBV4-2	TRBJ2-3	TGTGCCAGCAGCCAAGCGACTAGCGCAAGCGCAGATACGCAGTATTTT	CASSQATSASADTQYF
NA	15	NA	TRBV5-4	TRBJ2-7	TGTGCCAGCAGCCAAGCGGGCTCTCGAGCCTACGAGCAGTACTTC	CASSQAGSRAYEQYF
TRBD2	16	NA	TRBV7-2	TRBJ2-1	TGTGCCAGCAGCTCCGCTAGCGGGGCAACATACAATGAGCAGTTCTTC	CASSSASGATYNEQFF
NA	13	NA	TRBV15	TRBJ2-7	TGTGCCACCAGCAGAGATGTGGGGTATCGGCAGTACTTC	CATSRDVGYRQYF
TRBD2	15	NA	TRBV2	TRBJ2-1	TGTGCCAGCAGCATCCTAGCGGGGGCCCTGGGTGAGCAGTTCTTC	CASSILAGALGEQFF
NA	13	NA	TRBV6-5	TRBJ1-2	TGTGCCAGCAGTCCGGCCAGGGGCTATGGCTACACCTTC	CASSPARGYGYTF
NA	19	NA	TRBV19	TRBJ2-1	TGTGCCAGTAGTATGCTCCGGGGGCTTTTAAATAGCTCCTACAATGAGCAGTTCTTC	CASSMLRGLLNSSYNEQFF
NA	14	NA	TRBV9	TRBJ2-3	TGTGCCAGCAGCCTCGGAGAGAGCACAGATACGCAGTATTTT	CASSLGESTDTQYF
TRBD1	14	NA	TRBV6-6	TRBJ2-5	TGTGCCAGCACGAAAGGACAGGGGTCTGGTGAGCAGTACTTC	CASTKGQGSGEQYF
TRBD2	19	NA	TRBV11-1	TRBJ2-7	TGTGCCAGCAGCTTAGCCAGGGGACTAGCGGGAGTTTCTACCCACGAGCAGTACTTC	CASSLARGLAGVSTHEQYF
TRBD2	13	NA	TRBV19	TRBJ2-5	TGTGCCAGTAAGTCGCTAGCGGAAGAGACCCAGTACTTC	CASKSLAEETQYF
TRBD2	15	NA	TRBV7-2	TRBJ2-7	TGTGCCAGCAGCTTAACAAGCGGGAGGGACCGCGAGCAGTACTTC	CASSLTSGRDREQYF
NA	14	NA	TRBV30	TRBJ2-3	TGTGCCTGTCATCCAGGGTCCCGAACAGATACGCAGTATTTT	CACHPGSRTDTQYF
TRBD1	19	NA	TRBV27	TRBJ1-5	TGTGCCAGCAGTGAATCCCGGGACAGGGGGCTTCTAGACAATCAGCCCCAGCATTTT	CASSESRDRGLLDNQPQHF